This T cell receptor (beta chain) was captured in a study of T-cell memory formation after mild COVID-19. Study-level information: TCR clusters were largely donor specific.

TCRdb re-called the 5' RACE reads through MiXCR, storing one row per CDR3 protein. The table has hundreds of thousands of distinct CDR3 sequences, about 20% seen once; the top ten hold about 8.4%. The CDR3 length is 13 residues. V lost 6 bases and J lost 6; bases outside the gene matches: 5. Germline assignment: CDR1 SGHRS and CDR2 YFSETQ. This clonotype was seen only a few times. What it recognizes is unknown. Study results and caveats: The appearance of some responding clones in pre-infection memory suggested that cross-reactive memory joined. From day 15 to 85, contracting clones were balanced between CD4 and CD8, whereas later expanders leaned toward CD4+.

This chain uses TRBV5-1 with TRBJ2-7, with 11 bases fitting TRBD1. The source is an adult woman who had mild COVID-19 (a few samples of this study predate the infection). Cell type and time point are not known. Sequencing input: PBMCs or a T cell subset sorted from them (not recorded which). CDR3 sequence: CASTGQGAGEQYF. The CDR3 coding sequence is TGCGCCAGCACAGGACAGGGGGCTGGCGAGCAGTACTTC.